The 5 T cell receptor beta chains listed next were all sequenced from one sample in a study of T cells in Graves' hyperthyroidism and ophthalmopathy. TCR beta CDR3 regions were amplified from RNA transcripts. A set of HTBI primers served as the primers for a first-round RT-PCR of the TCR CDR3. TCRdb itself ran the multiplex PCR reads through MiXCR, one entry per CDR3 protein. The sample has more than 550,000 distinct CDR3 sequences; about 45% are singletons. Sequencing was performed on peripheral blood or thyroid tissue (not recorded which). These receptors were obtained from an adult man with Graves' disease, either hyperthyroidism or ophthalmopathy (not recorded which).

This clonotype was seen more than once but under ten times. The chain recombines TRBV19 with TRBJ1-4; possible D gene TRBD1, 6 bases. CDR3 length: 13 amino acids. Germline lookup yields CDR1 LNHDA and CDR2 SQIVND (reference sequence). The V gene lost 6 bases and the J gene lost 3 bases, with 8 bases spanning the gap. The CDR3 DNA is TGTGCCAGTAGGGACAGCGCTAATGAAAAACTGTTTTTT. Translation gives CASRDSANEKLFF. Filled out from reference TRBV19 and TRBJ1-4, the complete variable domain reads DGGITQSPKYLFRKEGQNVTLSCEQNLNHDAMYWYRQDPGQGLRLIYYSQIVNDFQKGDIAEGYSVSREKKESFPLTVTSAQKNPTAFYLCASRDSANEKLFFGSGTQLSVL.

This clonotype was counted between two and nine times. This chain uses TRBV10-3 with TRBJ1-1; 9 bases are a match to TRBD1. V lost 6 bases and J lost 2; bases outside the gene matches: 10. The germline V gene encodes CDR1 ENHRY and CDR2 SYGVKD. The CDR3 consists of 16 residues. The CDR3 loop reads CAIRRQGEGLNTEAFF. CDR3 sequence (DNA): TGTGCCATCAGACGACAGGGGGAAGGTTTAAACACTGAAGCTTTCTTT.

This chain links TRBV29-1 with TRBJ1-2; weak D call: TRBD1 (6 bases). CDR3 length equals 14 residues. V was shortened by 0 bases and J by 7 bases, with 15 bases between the two germline ends. Germline V CDR1 and CDR2: SQVTM, ANQGSEA. In nucleotides, the CDR3 is TGCAGCGTTGAAGATAGAGGGGGGAGCGGTGGCTACACCTTC. Translating gives CSVEDRGGSGGYTF.

V and J are TRBV6-5 and TRBJ1-2; tentative D call: TRBD1 (6 bases). Germline assignment: CDR1 MNHEY and CDR2 SVGAGI. Trimming left V 5 bases short and J 10 bases short, with 14 bases between. The CDR3 consists of 12 residues. CDR3 amino acids: CASSPPRGAYTF. CDR3 nucleotide sequence: TGTGCCAGCAGTCCGCCCCGGGGGGCCTACACCTTC.

This sequence joins TRBV10-3 and TRBJ2-5; 11 bases line up with TRBD2. The DNA matches TRBJ2-1 better at its end, which makes the J call doubtful. There are 15 residues in the CDR3. Germline V CDR1 and CDR2: ENHRY, SYGVKD. The CDR3: CAISTETSGKHEQFF. CDR3 DNA: TGTGCCATCAGCACAGAGACTAGCGGGAAGCATGAGCAGTTCTTC.